This TCR beta chain was documented in a study of human T cells and chemical hapten exposure (dated by TCRdb to about 2021). Notes on the research overall: For sensitization, 2% DPC in acetone was applied to an approximately 2 cm by approximately 2 cm area of upper inner arm skin. Throughout the study period of around 25 weeks, patients also received therapeutic DPC doses to the scalp every week. In alopecia patients, the study followed how the peripheral blood TCR repertoire changed in vivo over primary and secondary sensitization to diphenylcyclopropenone (DPC), a hapten. Blood samples were taken from patients before sensitization (week 0) and then at 2, 6 and about 24 weeks after DPC sensitization. Most of the patients in the cohort were female, and the cohort covered alopecia areata with under or over 50% scalp involvement, alopecia totalis and alopecia universalis. Patch tests used Finn chambers with 0.01% DPC on the upper back, scored after 6 days by International Contact Dermatitis Research Group standards. Libraries were pooled for sequencing, and per-sample TCR yields varied mainly because of small differences in library volumes within the pool. Blood for TCR sequencing was provided by twenty-nine alopecia patients at one to four time points (pre-sensitization, 2, 6 and 24 weeks).

Library preparation used RACE. The sequencing machine was a NextSeq 500. During library preparation, unique molecular identifiers were attached to individual cDNA molecules so that TCRs could be counted quantitatively and reproducibly. Each blood RNA sample was used to sequence both TCR alpha and TCR beta chains. The study's processing was this. Samples had a median of about 96,000 TCRs, with a range from roughly 23,224 to 700,000. V, J and CDR3 annotation of the TCR reads was carried out using the Decombinator software suite. For PS versus PT1 abundance plots, all samples were subsampled to the same number of TCRs (28,000). TCRs were defined as expanded if absent before sensitization and observed at least eight times at the 2-week time point. TCRdb cleaned the public reads at Q25 with fastp, built clones with MiXCR and kept in-frame beta chains. Records with the same CDR3 protein are collapsed into one entry carrying the most frequent genes and DNA. The V and J calls reflect TCRdb's pipeline rather than the authors' work. The sample contains 340,000 or so distinct CDR3 sequences, around 7% of them found a single time. The ten largest clonotypes hold about 8% of the sample.

Summary of the overall study and its limitations: DPC sensitization did not change the number of TCRs with a frequency above 1 in 1000, and there was no evidence of changes in global repertoire structure. Repeated subsampling changed both the strength of the expansion versus patch-test correlation and the threshold at which the correlation became significant. Compared with pre-sensitization or healthy control sets, expanded TCRs formed significantly more large CDR3 similarity clusters, which is consistent with antigen-driven responses. Because all patients had alopecia, a presumed autoimmune disease, the immune response of the patients might differ from that of healthy individuals. The number of PT1 expanded TCRs positively correlated with patch test score, significant at thresholds 8, 16 and 32 but not 4.

The time point label here, explained by the study, means: patch test 1, 2 weeks after DPC sensitization. Taken with the paper, the label for treatment or condition translates to: therapeutic diphenylcyclopropenone sensitization with weekly scalp DPC. At each patch-test visit, blood was drawn before the patch test was applied. Patients were eligible if aged 18 to 70, diagnosed with alopecia and judged suitable for DPC therapy, and pregnant patients were excluded. Unfractionated whole blood was collected in Tempus Blood RNA tubes, and total RNA was extracted from that blood. V is trimmed back by 1 base and J by 2 bases, and the junction contains 7 bases that no gene match accounts for. The germline V gene sets CDR1 to SGHRS and CDR2 to YFSETQ. The CDR3, from cysteine to phenylalanine, totals 17 residues. Only the CDR3 region is kept as DNA, spanning 51 bases read in frame from base 1. Notes on this clonotype: Its binding antigen is unknown. No base quality values were provided; no much bigger clone lies one nucleotide off.

The clonotype originates from a woman aged 18-35 years with alopecia areata. Some clones in this sample may be carry-over from other donors' samples. Sample: whole blood, taken in connection with sensitization to the hapten diphenylcyclopropenone (DPC). The sequence joins TRBV5-1 to TRBJ2-3, with 10 bases matching TRBD2. The encoded CDR3 is CASSLFKLAGNTDTQYF. Here is the DNA: TGCGCCAGCAGCTTGTTCAAACTAGCGGGGAACACAGATACGCAGTATTTT. With the rest looked up from the reference TRBV5-1 and TRBJ2-3 genes rather than sequenced, the full variable domain is KAGVTQTPRYLIKTRGQQVTLSCSPISGHRSVSWYQQTPGQGLQFLFEYFSETQRNKGNFPGRFSGRQFSNSRSEMNVSTLELGDSALYLCASSLFKLAGNTDTQYFGPGTRLTVL.